Described below is a single T cell receptor (beta chain) sequence and its context. These data are taken from a study of PD-L1 blockade in urothelial cancer. In the study overall: Patients' histories included 0 to 3 prior chemotherapy regimens. Analysis of the blood was performed 3 weeks (second dose) and 6 weeks after treatment start. T cells numbered a median of approximately 150,000 in the blood samples.

CDR3 length: 16 residues. Germline V CDR1 and CDR2: MGHRA, YSYEKL. Profiling relied on immunoSEQ multiplex PCR, and the TCRdb table lists in-frame clones only, not all of them. The repertoire includes just under 30,000 clones, over 75% of them detected once, and around 3.2% sits in the top ten. J is TRBJ2-5 and V is TRBV4-1; 9 nucleotides match TRBD1. The end of the DNA aligns better with TRBJ2-7, so the J call may be wrong. Sequenced material: PBMCs, taken around atezolizumab (anti-PD-L1) treatment. The clonotype comes from a man in his fifties or sixties with urothelial cancer. The CDR3 loop reads CASSQVTGQGWYEQYF. CDR3 nucleotide sequence: TGCGCCAGCAGCCAAGTAACCGGACAGGGGTGGTACGAGCAGTACTTC.